The rows below give T cell receptor beta chains drawn from one sample of a study of blood T cell repertoires in COVID-19. Data came from immunoSEQ multiplex PCR; TCRdb stores just in-frame clones and leaves some out. Of about 140,000 clones in the sample, 65% to 90% were seen once. Sequencing was performed on peripheral blood. Source of these receptors: a man aged 50-59 years with acute or convalescent COVID-19. The CDR3 runs from the conserved cysteine through the conserved F or W. The D gene is left open where the match is weak. Clone size is given for some rows only: seen once, a few or many times, or a class if the clone is expanded.

TGTGCCAGCAGTTACGTGGACAGACTCAATCAGCCCCAGCATTTT	CASSYVDRLNQPQHF	TRBJ1-5	.	TRBV6-2/TRBV6-3	.
TGTGCCAGCAGCCAGATCCCCGGTTATGGCTACACCTTC	CASSQIPGYGYTF	TRBJ1-2	.	TRBV3-1/TRBV3-2	.
TGTGCCTGGGGAGGACAGCCTAACAATCAGCCCCAGCATTTT	CAWGGQPNNQPQHF	TRBJ1-5	.	TRBV30	.
TGTGCCACCAGTGATTCAAACAGGGGGCCCGGACGCACAGATACGCAGTATTTT	CATSDSNRGPGRTDTQYF	TRBJ2-3	.	TRBV24-1	TRBD1
TGCGCCAGCAGCTTGCCTAGTTCAGATACGCAGTATTTT	CASSLPSSDTQYF	TRBJ2-3	once	TRBV5-1	.
TGTGCCGCTAGACAGAACGGAGAAAGCACAGATACGCAGTATTTT	CAARQNGESTDTQYF	TRBJ2-3	.	TRBV10-3	.
TGTGCCATCCAGGGGGTCGGCACCAGCTCCTACAATGAGCAGTTCTTC	CAIQGVGTSSYNEQFF	TRBJ2-1	.	TRBV10-3	TRBD1
TGTGCCAGCAGTGAACGTCAGAATTCCTACGAGCAGTACTTC	CASSERQNSYEQYF	TRBJ2-7	.	TRBV2	.
TGTGCCAGCAGCCCGTACGCAGGTTTGAGCGAGCAGTACTTC	CASSPYAGLSEQYF	TRBJ2-7	.	TRBV7-9	.
TGTGCCAGCAGCTTAGAGGGTGAGGGTCACGAGCAGTACTTC	CASSLEGEGHEQYF	TRBJ2-7	.	TRBV11-2	.
TGTGCCAGCAGTTACGGGGGGGCAGCCTACGAGCAGTACTTC	CASSYGGAAYEQYF	TRBJ2-7	few	TRBV6-2/TRBV6-3	.
TGTGCCAGCTCTCTACAGGGTTTCGAGAGCACTGAAGCTTTCTTT	CASSLQGFESTEAFF	TRBJ1-1	.	TRBV18	.
TGTGCCAGCAGCTTGGAACCTAGCACCGAAGAGACCCAGTACTTC	CASSLEPSTEETQYF	TRBJ2-5	.	TRBV5-4	.
TGTGCCAGCAGCTTGGGTATGCAGGCCCCAGCCGGTACGCAGTATTTT	CASSLGMQAPAGTQYF	TRBJ2-3	once	TRBV5-4	.
TGTGCCAGCTCACCACGGCAGGGGGCGTTACCCTACGAGCAGTACTTC	CASSPRQGALPYEQYF	TRBJ2-7	.	TRBV18	TRBD1
TGTGCCGGTTCAGGGGCGACTAATGAAAAACTGTTTTTT	CAGSGATNEKLFF	TRBJ1-4	.	TRBV7-9	.
TGTGCCAGCAGGTTAACCTCGGGGTTGGCCCAGTACTTC	CASRLTSGLAQYF	TRBJ2-5	.	TRBV3-1/TRBV3-2	.
TGTGCCAGCAGTGGGAGGGGAGGGCCGAAGGAAGAGACCCAGTACTTC	CASSGRGGPKEETQYF	TRBJ2-5	.	TRBV28	TRBD2
TGTGCTATCTGGGACAGACGGGATGAAAAACTGTTTTTT	CAIWDRRDEKLFF	TRBJ1-4	.	TRBV7-7	TRBD1
TGTGCCTGGAGTCTACGGAATGAGCAGTTCTTC	CAWSLRNEQFF	TRBJ2-1	.	TRBV30	.
TGTGCCAGCAGCCAAGGGACAGGGTGGGGCAATCAGCCCCAGCATTTT	CASSQGTGWGNQPQHF	TRBJ1-5	.	TRBV3-1/TRBV3-2	TRBD1
TGTGCCAGCAGCTTTGCGACTCCGCAACCCTATGGCTACACCTTC	CASSFATPQPYGYTF	TRBJ1-2	few	TRBV11-3	.
TGTGCCAGTAGTAGACGACAGGGCGGCATGGATGAAAAACTGTTTTTT	CASSRRQGGMDEKLFF	TRBJ1-4	.	TRBV19	TRBD1
TGTGCCAGCACAGGGGCAAACTATGGCTACACCTTC	CASTGANYGYTF	TRBJ1-2	.	TRBV19	TRBD1
TGTGCCAGCTCACCACCCGGGACAGGGAAGAACGAGCAGTACTTC	CASSPPGTGKNEQYF	TRBJ2-7	.	TRBV18	TRBD1
TGTGCCAGCAGTTACTCAGGGCGGACAGCGTATGGCTACACCTTC	CASSYSGRTAYGYTF	TRBJ1-2	.	TRBV6-5	.
TGTGCCAGCAGGAGACAGGGTTGGAATTCACCCCTCCACTTT	CASRRQGWNSPLHF	TRBJ1-6	.	TRBV6-5	TRBD1
TGTGCCAGCTCCTTCACGGGGGCTGAAGCTTTCTTT	CASSFTGAEAFF	TRBJ1-1	.	TRBV12-3/TRBV12-4	.
TGTGCCAGCAGCCAAGCGCTAGCGGGAGCAGATACGCAGTATTTT	CASSQALAGADTQYF	TRBJ2-3	.	TRBV14	TRBD2
TGTGCCAGCAGTTACTCAGGGGGGGTCATGAACACTGAAGCTTTCTTT	CASSYSGGVMNTEAFF	TRBJ1-1	once	TRBV6-5	.
TGTGCCAGCAGGCCGGGGACAGGGGACTACGAGCAGTACTTC	CASRPGTGDYEQYF	TRBJ2-7	.	TRBV27	TRBD1
TGTGCCAGCAGTGGACTAGCGGGCTTCGAGCAGTACTTC	CASSGLAGFEQYF	TRBJ2-7	once	TRBV27	TRBD2
TGTGCCAGTAGTTCCGGGACAGACTACGAGCAGTACTTC	CASSSGTDYEQYF	TRBJ2-7	.	TRBV19	TRBD1
TGTGCCAGCAGCTTGAAGGCGGGGAATGAAAAACTGTTTTTT	CASSLKAGNEKLFF	TRBJ1-4	.	TRBV5-6	.
TGTGCCAGCAACCGACGGGGGAGTGGCTACGAGCAGTACTTC	CASNRRGSGYEQYF	TRBJ2-7	.	TRBV2	.
TGTGCCAGCAGCGGCACCAATGATCCTCAACGAGAGACCCAGTACTTC	CASSGTNDPQRETQYF	TRBJ2-5	.	TRBV3-1/TRBV3-2	.
TGTGCCAGTAGTATAGAGGCCCAAGAGACCCAGTACTTC	CASSIEAQETQYF	TRBJ2-5	.	TRBV19	.
TGTGCCAGCAGCTTAGCCCCTAGCGGGAGTTACAAAAGCACAGATACGCAGTATTTT	CASSLAPSGSYKSTDTQYF	TRBJ2-3	once	TRBV7-9	TRBD2
TGTGCCAGCAGCTTGTACAGGCTCTCGGACAATGAGCAGTTCTTC	CASSLYRLSDNEQFF	TRBJ2-1	.	TRBV11-3	.
TGTGCCAGCAGTTACTCGGCAGGGGCTAACTATGGCTACACCTTC	CASSYSAGANYGYTF	TRBJ1-2	.	TRBV6-5	.
TGTGCCATCAGTGAGCAAGCCCAGCCGAGCGGAACTGAAGCTTTCTTT	CAISEQAQPSGTEAFF	TRBJ1-1	.	TRBV10-3	.
TGTGCCAGCAGCATATACGGACTGGAGAAGACCCAGTACTTC	CASSIYGLEKTQYF	TRBJ2-5	.	TRBV5-4	.
TGTGCCAGCAGCTTATTCGCGCGGAGGAACACTGAAGCTTTCTTT	CASSLFARRNTEAFF	TRBJ1-1	.	TRBV7-2	.
TGTGCCAGCAGCTGGGGCGGGTACAGGGGGAACACTGAAGCTTTCTTT	CASSWGGYRGNTEAFF	TRBJ1-1	.	TRBV5-8	TRBD1
TGCGCCAGCAGCCCAGGACAGGGTACCGCCACCGGGGAGCTGTTTTTT	CASSPGQGTATGELFF	TRBJ2-2	.	TRBV5-1	TRBD1
TGTGCCAGCAGCCGGGACAGGGACTACGAGCAGTACTTC	CASSRDRDYEQYF	TRBJ2-7	.	TRBV2	TRBD1
TGTGCCAGCAGTTACTCACGGGACAGGGAGCAGTTCTTC	CASSYSRDREQFF	TRBJ2-1	.	TRBV6-5	TRBD1
TGTGCCAGCAGCCAAGGGGGGACAGGGGAACAGCCCCAGCATTTT	CASSQGGTGEQPQHF	TRBJ1-5	.	TRBV3-1/TRBV3-2	TRBD1
TGCGCCAGCAGCCTGCGACTAGTCGGGGAGACCCAGTACTTC	CASSLRLVGETQYF	TRBJ2-5	few	TRBV4-1	.
TGCAGCGCCTGGACAGCTAGCACAGATACGCAGTATTTT	CSAWTASTDTQYF	TRBJ2-3	.	TRBV29-1	.
TGCGCCAGCAGCCAAGTGACAAAAACTGAAGCTTTCTTT	CASSQVTKTEAFF	TRBJ1-1	once	TRBV4-1	.
TGTGCCAGCAGCTCCTGGACTAGCGGTTACAATGAGCAGTTCTTC	CASSSWTSGYNEQFF	TRBJ2-1	.	TRBV9	TRBD2
TGTGCCAGTAGTATTGCGGCAAACTATGGCTACACCTTC	CASSIAANYGYTF	TRBJ1-2	.	TRBV19	.
TGCGCCACCATGAGGGACGGGACAGGGAACCACGAGCAGTACTTC	CATMRDGTGNHEQYF	TRBJ2-7	.	TRBV5-1	TRBD1
TGTGCCAGCAGCCGAACCAGTGGCCGCCCTGAAGCTTTCTTT	CASSRTSGRPEAFF	TRBJ1-1	.	TRBV7-9	.
TGTGCCACCAGTGATTGGACTAGAAGCTCCTACAATGAGCAGTTCTTC	CATSDWTRSSYNEQFF	TRBJ2-1	.	TRBV24-1	TRBD2
TGTGCCACCAGCAGAGGCGGGTCTAGCCCGTACAATGAGCAGTTCTTC	CATSRGGSSPYNEQFF	TRBJ2-1	.	TRBV15	.
TGTGCCAGCAGCCGGACTAGCTGGAGCTCCTACAATGAGCAGTTCTTC	CASSRTSWSSYNEQFF	TRBJ2-1	once	TRBV7-9	TRBD2